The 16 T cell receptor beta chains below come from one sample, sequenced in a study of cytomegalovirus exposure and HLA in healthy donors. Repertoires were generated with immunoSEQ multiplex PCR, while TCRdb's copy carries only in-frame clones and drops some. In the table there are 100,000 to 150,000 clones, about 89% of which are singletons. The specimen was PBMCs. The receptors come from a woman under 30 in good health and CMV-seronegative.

In DNA, the CDR3 is TGTGCCTGGAGTGTACAGGGGGTGCATCAGCCCCAGCATTTT. It specifies CAWSVQGVHQPQHF. This chain uses TRBV30 with TRBJ1-5, with 8 bases lining up with TRBD1. In germline, CDR1 is GTSNPN, CDR2 SVGIG (reference sequence). V was clipped by 0 bases and J by 5 bases; unmatched bases: 3. The CDR3 has 14 residues. The full variable domain, rest sourced from reference TRBV30 and TRBJ1-5, is SQTIHQWPATLVQPVGSPLSLECTVEGTSNPNLYWYRQAAGRGLQLLFYSVGIGQISSEVPQNLSASRPQDRQFILSSKKLLLSDSGFYLCAWSVQGVHQPQHFGDGTRLSIL.

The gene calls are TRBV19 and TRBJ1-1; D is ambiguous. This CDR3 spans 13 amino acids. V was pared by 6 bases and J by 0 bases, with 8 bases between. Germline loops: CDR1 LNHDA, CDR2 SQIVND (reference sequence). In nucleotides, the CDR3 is TGTGCCAGTAGGTGGGCGATGAACACTGAAGCTTTCTTT. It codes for CASRWAMNTEAFF.

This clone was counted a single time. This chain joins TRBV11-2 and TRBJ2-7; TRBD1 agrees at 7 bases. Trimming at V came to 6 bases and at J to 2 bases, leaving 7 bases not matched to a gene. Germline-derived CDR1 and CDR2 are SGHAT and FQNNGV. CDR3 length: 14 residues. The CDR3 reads CASRPGTETYEQYF. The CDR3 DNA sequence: TGTGCCAGCAGACCCGGGACAGAGACCTACGAGCAGTACTTC.

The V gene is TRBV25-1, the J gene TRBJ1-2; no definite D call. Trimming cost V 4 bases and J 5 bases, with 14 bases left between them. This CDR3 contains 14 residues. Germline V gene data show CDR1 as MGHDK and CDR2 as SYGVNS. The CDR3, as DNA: TGTGCCAGCAGTGTAATCGCTGGACTTTATGGCTACACCTTC. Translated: CASSVIAGLYGYTF.

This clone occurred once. This CDR3 is CASRGRGTQYF. The CDR3, as DNA: TGTGCCAGTAGGGGGCGCGGGACCCAGTACTTC. This chain joins TRBV7-9 and TRBJ2-5, with 7 bases matching TRBD1. Trimming at V came to 9 bases and at J to 7 bases, leaving 5 bases not matched to a gene. The V gene's germline CDR1 is SEHNR and CDR2 FQNEAQ (reference sequence). This CDR3 contains 11 residues.

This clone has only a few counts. Here the CDR3 reads CASSPESGLAYEQYF. In DNA, the CDR3 is TGTGCCAGCTCACCAGAATCGGGACTAGCCTACGAGCAGTACTTC. V is TRBV18 and J is TRBJ2-7, with 8 bases lining up with TRBD2. The CDR3 sequence is 15 residues long. Germline trimming cut 2 bases from V and 2 bases from J; bases unmatched to any gene: 5. The V gene's germline CDR1 is KGHSH and CDR2 LQKENI.

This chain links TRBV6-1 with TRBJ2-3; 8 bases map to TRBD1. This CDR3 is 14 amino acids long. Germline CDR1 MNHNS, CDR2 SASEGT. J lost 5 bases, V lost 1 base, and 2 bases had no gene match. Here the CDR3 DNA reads TGTGCCAGCAGTGAAGGACAGGGGCAAGATACGCAGTATTTT. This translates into CASSEGQGQDTQYF.

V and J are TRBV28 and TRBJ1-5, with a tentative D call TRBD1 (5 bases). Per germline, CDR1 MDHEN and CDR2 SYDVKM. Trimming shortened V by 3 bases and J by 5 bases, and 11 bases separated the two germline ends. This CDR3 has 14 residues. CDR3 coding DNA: TGTGCCAGCAGTTTGGGGCAGCCAGATCAGCCCCAGCATTTT. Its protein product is CASSLGQPDQPQHF.

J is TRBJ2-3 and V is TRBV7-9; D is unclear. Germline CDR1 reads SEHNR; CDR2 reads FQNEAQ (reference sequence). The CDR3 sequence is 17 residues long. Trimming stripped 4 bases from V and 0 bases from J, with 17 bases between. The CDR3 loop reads CASSSDPAATSTDTQYF. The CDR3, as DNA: TGTGCCAGCAGCTCAGATCCGGCGGCGACTAGCACAGATACGCAGTATTTT.

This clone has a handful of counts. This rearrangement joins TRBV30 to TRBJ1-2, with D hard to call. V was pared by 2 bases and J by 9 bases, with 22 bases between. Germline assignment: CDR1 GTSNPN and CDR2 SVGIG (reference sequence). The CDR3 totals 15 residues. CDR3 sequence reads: CAWSRPVRELSRYTF. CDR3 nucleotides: TGTGCCTGGAGTCGCCCGGTGAGGGAACTAAGTCGCTACACCTTC.

The CDR3 DNA reads TGTGCCAGCAGTGCAGAACAGGGGTCCTACGAGCAGTACTTC. It translates to CASSAEQGSYEQYF. This chain uses TRBV2 with TRBJ2-7; 7 bases line up with TRBD1. Trimming removed 4 bases from V and 1 base from J; junction bases left unmatched: 4. The germline V gene has CDR1 SNHLY and CDR2 FYNNEI. CDR3 size: 14 residues.

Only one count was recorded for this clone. CDR3 sequence: CASSIGSGPTYEQYF. The CDR3, as DNA: TGTGCCAGTAGTATAGGTTCAGGGCCAACCTACGAGCAGTACTTC. V is TRBV19 and J is TRBJ2-7; a weak D match, TRBD1 (5 bases). CDR3 size: 15 residues. The V and J ends lost 1 base and 2 bases respectively, with 12 bases between them. Germline V gene lookup returns CDR1 LNHDA and CDR2 SQIVND (reference sequence).

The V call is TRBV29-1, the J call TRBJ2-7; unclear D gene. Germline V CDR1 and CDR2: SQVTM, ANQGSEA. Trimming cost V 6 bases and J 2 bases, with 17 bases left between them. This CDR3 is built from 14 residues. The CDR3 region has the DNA TGCAGCGTCGGCCCGGGTGCCCCTCCCTACGAGCAGTACTTC. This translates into CSVGPGAPPYEQYF.

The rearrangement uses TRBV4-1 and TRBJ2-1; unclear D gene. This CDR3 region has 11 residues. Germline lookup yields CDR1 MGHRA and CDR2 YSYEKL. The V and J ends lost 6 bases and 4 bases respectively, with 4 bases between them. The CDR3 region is CASRAYNEQFF. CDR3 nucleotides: TGCGCCAGCAGGGCTTACAATGAGCAGTTCTTC.

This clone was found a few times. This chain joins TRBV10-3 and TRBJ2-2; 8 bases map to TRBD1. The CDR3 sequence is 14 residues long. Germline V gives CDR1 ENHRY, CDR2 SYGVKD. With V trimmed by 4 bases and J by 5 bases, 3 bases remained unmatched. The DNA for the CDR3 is TGTGCCATCAGTGCAGGACAGGGAACCGGGGAGCTGTTTTTT. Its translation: CAISAGQGTGELFF.

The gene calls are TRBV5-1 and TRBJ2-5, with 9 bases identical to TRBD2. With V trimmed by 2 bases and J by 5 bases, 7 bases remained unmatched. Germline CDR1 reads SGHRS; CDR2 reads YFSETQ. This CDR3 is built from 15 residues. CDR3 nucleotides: TGCGCCAGCAGCTTAGGGACTAGCTCTGGCGAGACCCAGTACTTC. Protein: CASSLGTSSGETQYF. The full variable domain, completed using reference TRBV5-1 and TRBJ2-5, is KAGVTQTPRYLIKTRGQQVTLSCSPISGHRSVSWYQQTPGQGLQFLFEYFSETQRNKGNFPGRFSGRQFSNSRSEMNVSTLELGDSALYLCASSLGTSSGETQYFGPGTRLLVL.